Listed here is a single T cell receptor beta chain. What it binds is unknown. With 5 bases removed from V and 5 bases from J, the gap between germline ends came to 15 bases. From germline, CDR1 is SGHTA and CDR2 FQGNSA. The CDR3 loop spans 14 amino acids. These data come from a study of cytomegalovirus exposure and HLA in healthy donors. The overall study: Approximately 190 million T cells yielded around 120 million unique TCR beta sequences in earlier analysis. Findings of the study overall: A few CMV-associated chains proved CMV antigen-specific in vitro.

The primer mix had 60 Vbeta and 13 Jbeta primers. Generated by immunoSEQ multiplex PCR, the TCRdb table keeps only in-frame clones and is missing some. The table includes more than 85,000 clones, roughly three quarters detected once. This TCR came from a woman aged 45-59 years in good health and CMV-seropositive. Input material: PBMCs. The chain combines TRBV7-2 with TRBJ2-5, with D tentatively TRBD2 (7 bases). For the CDR3, the DNA is TGTGCCAGCAGCCAAGGGGGGGCGCAGGAGACCCAGTACTTC. This sequence encodes CASSQGGAQETQYF.